The rows below give T cell receptor beta chains drawn from one sample of a study of T cell responses to AZD1222 COVID-19 vaccine. Data came from immunoSEQ multiplex PCR; TCRdb stores just in-frame clones and leaves some out. This sample has over 150,000 clones, with around 92% found just once. The sequences come from peripheral blood, collected on day 0 of MenACWY control vaccination. Source of these receptors: an adult in good health. CDR3s include the opening cysteine and the closing phenylalanine or tryptophan. Each record gives: D gene, V gene, J gene, clone size, CDR3 protein, CDR3 DNA. D genes are given only for firm matches. Only some rows state a clone size, as once, few, many or a class for expanded clones.

D: NA
V: TRBV30
J: TRBJ2-3
size: NA
CDR3: CAWRTTDTQYF
DNA: TGTGCCTGGAGAACAACGGATACGCAGTATTTT

D: TRBD1
V: TRBV28
J: TRBJ1-5
size: NA
CDR3: CASSTGVGNQPQHF
DNA: TGTGCCAGCAGTACAGGGGTAGGAAATCAGCCCCAGCATTTT

D: NA
V: TRBV7-2
J: TRBJ2-7
size: NA
CDR3: CASSLAAFSYEQYF
DNA: TGTGCCAGCAGCTTAGCGGCCTTCTCCTACGAGCAGTACTTC

D: NA
V: TRBV11-2
J: TRBJ1-1
size: NA
CDR3: CASSLTPPESAEAFF
DNA: TGTGCCAGCAGCCTTACCCCTCCGGAGTCGGCTGAAGCTTTCTTT

D: NA
V: TRBV9
J: TRBJ2-7
size: NA
CDR3: CASSVGGGYSYEQYF
DNA: TGTGCCAGCAGCGTAGGAGGCGGGTACTCCTACGAGCAGTACTTC

D: NA
V: TRBV7-6
J: TRBJ2-2
size: NA
CDR3: CASSRGFANTGELFF
DNA: TGTGCCAGCAGCCGGGGGTTCGCGAACACCGGGGAGCTGTTTTTT

D: NA
V: TRBV7-2
J: TRBJ1-1
size: NA
CDR3: CASSLSWGAEAFF
DNA: TGTGCCAGCAGCTTAAGTTGGGGGGCTGAAGCTTTCTTT

D: TRBD1
V: TRBV13
J: TRBJ2-1
size: NA
CDR3: CASSRMTGGSYNEQFF
DNA: TGTGCCAGCAGCCGAATGACAGGGGGCTCCTACAATGAGCAGTTCTTC

D: NA
V: TRBV7-3
J: TRBJ2-2
size: NA
CDR3: CASSHARGDREAGELFF
DNA: TGTGCCAGCAGCCACGCCCGTGGAGACAGGGAGGCCGGGGAGCTGTTTTTT

D: NA
V: TRBV7-7
J: TRBJ2-2
size: NA
CDR3: CASSLASSANTGELFF
DNA: TGTGCCAGCAGCTTAGCTTCTTCGGCGAACACCGGGGAGCTGTTTTTT

D: TRBD2
V: TRBV29-1
J: TRBJ2-3
size: NA
CDR3: CSVEDSGRSTDTQYF
DNA: TGCAGCGTTGAAGATTCCGGGAGGAGCACAGATACGCAGTATTTT

D: TRBD2
V: TRBV15
J: TRBJ2-7
size: once
CDR3: CATSRGIAGGSYEQYF
DNA: TGTGCCACCAGCAGAGGAATAGCGGGCGGCTCCTACGAGCAGTACTTC

D: NA
V: TRBV28
J: TRBJ1-2
size: NA
CDR3: CASIGAGNYGYTF
DNA: TGTGCCAGCATAGGGGCGGGGAACTATGGCTACACCTTC

D: NA
V: TRBV7-8
J: TRBJ2-7
size: NA
CDR3: CASGVGLVFYEQYF
DNA: TGTGCCAGCGGGGTTGGGTTAGTTTTCTACGAGCAGTACTTC

D: TRBD1
V: TRBV2
J: TRBJ1-5
size: NA
CDR3: CASSGTGYQPQHF
DNA: TGTGCCAGCAGCGGGACAGGGTATCAGCCCCAGCATTTT

D: NA
V: TRBV12-5
J: TRBJ2-7
size: NA
CDR3: CASGLPGAPYEQYF
DNA: TGTGCTAGTGGTTTGCCGGGGGCGCCCTACGAGCAGTACTTC

D: NA
V: TRBV9
J: TRBJ2-2
size: NA
CDR3: CASSATRSNTGELFF
DNA: TGTGCCAGCAGCGCGACAAGATCGAACACCGGGGAGCTGTTTTTT

D: TRBD1
V: TRBV19
J: TRBJ2-5
size: NA
CDR3: CASSMLQGVSETQYF
DNA: TGTGCCAGTAGTATGTTACAGGGGGTTTCAGAGACCCAGTACTTC

D: NA
V: TRBV5-4
J: TRBJ1-1
size: NA
CDR3: CASSSSDGGENTEAFF
DNA: TGTGCCAGCAGCTCCTCGGACGGCGGAGAGAACACTGAAGCTTTCTTT

D: NA
V: TRBV24-1
J: TRBJ2-2
size: NA
CDR3: CATSDLRRGAGELFF
DNA: TGTGCCACCAGTGATTTGCGGCGGGGCGCCGGGGAGCTGTTTTTT

D: TRBD2
V: TRBV10-2
J: TRBJ2-5
size: NA
CDR3: CASRGLAGQETQYF
DNA: TGCGCCAGCAGAGGTCTAGCGGGACAAGAGACCCAGTACTTC

D: NA
V: TRBV30
J: TRBJ1-2
size: NA
CDR3: CAWFDLSHYGYTF
DNA: TGTGCCTGGTTCGACCTCAGCCACTATGGCTACACCTTC

D: NA
V: TRBV2
J: TRBJ1-5
size: NA
CDR3: CASSREALSNQPQHF
DNA: TGTGCCAGCAGTCGGGAGGCTCTTAGCAATCAGCCCCAGCATTTT

D: TRBD1
V: TRBV6-2/TRBV6-3
J: TRBJ2-1
size: NA
CDR3: CASSRVRRGTGYNEQFF
DNA: TGTGCCAGCAGTCGCGTACGACGTGGGACAGGCTACAATGAGCAGTTCTTC

D: NA
V: TRBV18
J: TRBJ1-1
size: NA
CDR3: CASSPLSGTNTEAFF
DNA: TGTGCCAGCTCACCACTATCAGGGACGAACACTGAAGCTTTCTTT

D: TRBD2
V: TRBV19
J: TRBJ2-1
size: NA
CDR3: CASTRLAGYNEQFF
DNA: TGTGCCAGTACGAGACTAGCGGGATACAATGAGCAGTTCTTC

D: TRBD1
V: TRBV10-3
J: TRBJ1-5
size: NA
CDR3: CAISPDRVNQPQHF
DNA: TGTGCCATTTCCCCCGACAGGGTCAATCAGCCCCAGCATTTT

D: NA
V: TRBV7-9
J: TRBJ2-1
size: NA
CDR3: CASSFRNEQFF
DNA: TGTGCCAGCAGCTTCAGGAATGAGCAGTTCTTC

D: NA
V: TRBV4-3
J: TRBJ1-3
size: few
CDR3: CASSQDMQSPLDSGNTIYF
DNA: TGCGCCAGCAGCCAAGATATGCAGTCCCCTCTGGACTCTGGAAACACCATATATTTT

D: NA
V: TRBV6-4
J: TRBJ1-1
size: NA
CDR3: CASSDSQNTEAFF
DNA: TGTGCCAGCAGTGACAGCCAGAACACTGAAGCTTTCTTT

D: NA
V: TRBV5-1
J: TRBJ2-3
size: NA
CDR3: CASSLEASGTDTQYF
DNA: TGCGCCAGCAGCTTGGAAGCCTCTGGGACAGATACGCAGTATTTT

D: TRBD1
V: TRBV7-3
J: TRBJ2-1
size: NA
CDR3: CASSPGRQGGYNEQFF
DNA: TGTGCCAGCAGCCCCGGGCGACAGGGGGGCTACAATGAGCAGTTCTTC

D: TRBD2
V: TRBV4-2
J: TRBJ2-7
size: NA
CDR3: CASSQVSGMRSYEQYF
DNA: TGTGCCAGCAGCCAAGTTAGCGGGATGAGATCCTACGAGCAGTACTTC

D: NA
V: TRBV11-3
J: TRBJ2-2
size: once
CDR3: CASIVQADAGELFF
DNA: TGTGCCAGCATTGTACAGGCGGATGCCGGGGAGCTGTTTTTT

D: NA
V: TRBV7-3
J: TRBJ1-2
size: NA
CDR3: CASSLVEGSGYTF
DNA: TGTGCCAGCAGCTTGGTTGAAGGCTCTGGCTACACCTTC

D: NA
V: TRBV6-6
J: TRBJ1-5
size: NA
CDR3: CASSSSEGNSNQPQHF
DNA: TGTGCCAGCAGTTCGTCGGAGGGGAATAGCAATCAGCCCCAGCATTTT

D: NA
V: TRBV6-2/TRBV6-3
J: TRBJ1-5
size: NA
CDR3: CASSATRGGNQPQHF
DNA: TGTGCCAGCAGTGCGACCCGGGGGGGCAATCAGCCCCAGCATTTT

D: TRBD2
V: TRBV7-2
J: TRBJ2-5
size: NA
CDR3: CASSPRAGLEETQYF
DNA: TGTGCCAGCAGCCCCCGGGCGGGACTAGAGGAGACCCAGTACTTC